This TCR beta chain was sequenced in a study of identical twins. TCRdb called the 5' RACE reads again in MiXCR, with one record for every CDR3 protein. The sample carries roughly 540,000 distinct CDR3 sequences, less than 25% recorded once. CDR3 length: 15 residues. Trimming shortened V by 4 bases and J by 7 bases, and 19 bases separated the two germline ends. Germline V gene sequence: CDR1 SGHVS, CDR2 FNYEAQ. This clonotype was detected a few times. These data were also filed under a second study, of T cells expressing NK-cell markers. That work adds: Dominance of the CD3+CD56-NKG2C+ fraction by these clonotypes also held in a handful of donors.

The genes are TRBV7-6 and TRBJ2-5; possible D gene TRBD1, 5 bases. The sample taken for sequencing was CD4+ T cells sorted from blood. This clonotype was obtained from a young woman in good health. CDR3 amino acids: CASSSWMGPLPTQYF. CDR3 in DNA: TGTGCCAGCAGCTCCTGGATGGGGCCCCTACCGACCCAGTACTTC.